These 7 T cell receptor beta chains were sequenced from one sample in a study of brain metastases from non-small cell lung cancer. Libraries were prepared by immunoSEQ multiplex PCR; TCRdb keeps only in-frame clonotypes and omits some of them. The repertoire has 7,500 to 8,000 clones, about 85% of them found once; the top ten carry around 4%. Sequencing input: primary lung tumor tissue. The receptors shown here come from a donor at least 40 years old with non-small cell lung cancer.

The rearrangement uses TRBV5-1 and TRBJ1-2, with D possibly being TRBD1 (6 bases). Trimming left V 4 bases short and J 1 base short, with 14 bases between. The CDR3 spans 15 residues. Per the germline V gene, CDR1 is SGHRS and CDR2 is YFSETQ. The CDR3, as DNA: TGCGCCAGCAGCGTCGCCGGACAGTTTAACTATGGCTACACCTTC. This codes for CASSVAGQFNYGYTF.

The V call is TRBV29-1, the J call TRBJ1-4; D possibly corresponds to TRBD1 (6 bases). There are 12 residues in the CDR3. Germline loops: CDR1 SQVTM, CDR2 ANQGSEA. V lost 4 bases to trimming and J lost 5 bases, with 8 bases between them. The CDR3 reads CSVAQGNEKLFF. The CDR3, as DNA: TGCAGCGTTGCGCAGGGGAATGAAAAACTGTTTTTT. The full variable domain, completed using reference TRBV29-1 and TRBJ1-4, is SAVISQKPSRDICQRGTSLTIQCQVDSQVTMMFWYRQQPGQSLTLIATANQGSEATYESGFVIDKFPISRPNLTFSTLTVSNMSPEDSSIYLCSVAQGNEKLFFGSGTQLSVL.

This clone was detected once. The junction departs from the called germline gene at one end, perhaps through a read error. This chain links TRBV20-1 with TRBJ2-7; tentatively, D is TRBD2 (6 bases). This CDR3 spans 11 amino acids. CDR1 is DFQATT, CDR2 SNEGSKA, per germline (reference sequence). Here the CDR3 reads CSAATSQKQYF. In DNA form, the CDR3 reads TGCAGTGCTGCCACTAGCCAAAAGCAGTATTTC.

V usage is TRBV11-3 and J usage is TRBJ2-5; tentative D call: TRBD1 (5 bases). The V end was cut by 1 base, the J end by 5 bases, with 11 bases between. Germline values: CDR1 SGHNT, CDR2 YENEEA. The CDR3 sequence is 14 residues long. CDR3 residues: CASSLVGEGETQYF. The CDR3, as DNA: TGTGCCAGCAGCTTAGTAGGGGAAGGGGAGACCCAGTACTTC.

This clone was seen only a few times. The chain employs TRBV28 and TRBJ2-3; D is possibly TRBD1 or TRBD2 (5 bases each). V was cut by 2 bases and J by 2 bases, with 11 bases left in between. The CDR3 covers 15 residues. Germline lookup yields CDR1 MDHEN and CDR2 SYDVKM. The CDR3 protein is CASSLPGPLTDTQYF. The CDR3 nucleotides are TGTGCCAGCAGTTTACCGGGGCCCCTCACAGATACGCAGTATTTT. The whole variable domain, remainder taken from reference TRBV28 and TRBJ2-3, is DVKVTQSSRYLVKRTGEKVFLECVQDMDHENMFWYRQDPGLGLRLIYFSYDVKMKEKGDIPEGYSVSREKKERFSLILESASTNQTSMYLCASSLPGPLTDTQYFGPGTRLTVL.

This clone was detected only once. The junction and the germline gene differ at one end; a read error may be behind it. This chain connects TRBV6-5 to TRBJ1-1; a possible D gene is TRBD1 (6 bases). The CDR3 length is 16 residues. In germline, CDR1 is MNHEY, CDR2 SVGAGI. In DNA, the CDR3 is TGTGCCAGCAGTTACCCAACAGGGAAGGTAGACACTGAAGCTTTTTTT. Protein: CASSYPTGKVDTEAFF.

V usage is TRBV5-1 and J usage is TRBJ2-1; perhaps TRBD2 as D (6 bases). The CDR3 loop spans 16 amino acids. V lost 4 bases and J lost 5, with 19 bases in between. Germline CDR1 is SGHRS and CDR2 is YFSETQ. CDR3: CASSPNTGRPDNEQFF. The CDR3 coding sequence is TGCGCCAGCAGCCCTAACACCGGGAGACCAGACAATGAGCAGTTCTTC.